This TCR beta chain was obtained from a study of shared clonotypes between healthy human individuals. Study summary: Per-donor plates numbered three CD4 naive, three CD4 memory, two CD8 naive and one CD8 memory.

TCRdb keeps only in-frame clones here, not all; method: immunoSEQ multiplex PCR. The data contain about 680,000 clones, about 91% of them seen just once; the ten biggest clones take up 24%. CDR1 and CDR2 from the germline V gene are SGHAT and FQNNGV. This CDR3 is 15 amino acids long. V lost 3 bases and J lost 3; bases outside the gene matches: 6. This clone was recorded once. The naive CD8 population came from CD45RO-negative cells selected for CCR7, without terminally differentiated effector memory CD45RA+ cells. The genes are TRBV11-2 and TRBJ2-3, with TRBD2 matching over 7 bases. The sequence was collected from a man aged 25-45 years in good health. Sample: naive CD8+ T cells sorted from blood. The CDR3 DNA follows: TGTGCCAGCAGCTTTGGGCGGGAGTTTACAGATACGCAGTATTTT. Translated, it gives CASSFGREFTDTQYF.